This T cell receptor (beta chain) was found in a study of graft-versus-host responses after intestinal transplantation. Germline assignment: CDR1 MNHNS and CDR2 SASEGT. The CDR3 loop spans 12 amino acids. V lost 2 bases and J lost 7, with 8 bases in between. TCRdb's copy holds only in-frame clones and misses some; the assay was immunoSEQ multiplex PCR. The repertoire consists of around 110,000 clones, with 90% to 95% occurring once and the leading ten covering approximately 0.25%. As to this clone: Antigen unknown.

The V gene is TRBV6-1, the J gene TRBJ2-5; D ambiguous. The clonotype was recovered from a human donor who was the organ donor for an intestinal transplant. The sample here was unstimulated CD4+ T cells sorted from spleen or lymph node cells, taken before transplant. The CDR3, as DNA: TGTGCCAGCAGTGAATCCGTGGCGACCCAGTACTTC. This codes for CASSESVATQYF.